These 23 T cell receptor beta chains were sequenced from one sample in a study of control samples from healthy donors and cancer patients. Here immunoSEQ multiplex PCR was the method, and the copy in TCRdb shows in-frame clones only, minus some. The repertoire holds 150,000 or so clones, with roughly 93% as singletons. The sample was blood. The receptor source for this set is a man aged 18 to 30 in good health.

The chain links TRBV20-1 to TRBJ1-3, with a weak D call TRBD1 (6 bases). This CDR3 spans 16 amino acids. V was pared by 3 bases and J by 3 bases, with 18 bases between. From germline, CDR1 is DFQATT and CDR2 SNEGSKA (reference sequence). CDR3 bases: TGCAGTGCTAGTCCCCGTTTGACAGGTTTTGGAAACACCATATATTTT. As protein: CSASPRLTGFGNTIYF.

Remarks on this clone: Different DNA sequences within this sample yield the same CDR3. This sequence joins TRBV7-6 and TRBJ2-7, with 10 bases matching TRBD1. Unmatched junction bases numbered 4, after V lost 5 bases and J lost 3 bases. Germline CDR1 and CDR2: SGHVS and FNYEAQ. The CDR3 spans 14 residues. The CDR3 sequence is CASSSGQGVYEQYF. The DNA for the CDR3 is TGTGCCAGCAGCAGCGGACAGGGGGTCTACGAGCAGTACTTC.

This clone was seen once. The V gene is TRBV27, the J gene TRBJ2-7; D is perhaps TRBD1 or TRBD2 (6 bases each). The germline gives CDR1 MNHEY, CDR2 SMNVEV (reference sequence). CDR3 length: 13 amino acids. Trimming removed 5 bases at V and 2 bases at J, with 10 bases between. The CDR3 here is CASSVGGPYEQYF. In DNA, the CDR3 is TGTGCCAGCAGTGTAGGGGGGCCCTACGAGCAGTACTTC.

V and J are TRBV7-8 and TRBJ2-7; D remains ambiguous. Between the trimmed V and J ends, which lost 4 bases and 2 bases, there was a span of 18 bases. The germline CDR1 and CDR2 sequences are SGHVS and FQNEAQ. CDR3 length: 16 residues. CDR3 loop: CASSYNAARPTYEQYF. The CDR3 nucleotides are TGTGCCAGCAGCTACAACGCCGCCCGGCCCACCTACGAGCAGTACTTC.

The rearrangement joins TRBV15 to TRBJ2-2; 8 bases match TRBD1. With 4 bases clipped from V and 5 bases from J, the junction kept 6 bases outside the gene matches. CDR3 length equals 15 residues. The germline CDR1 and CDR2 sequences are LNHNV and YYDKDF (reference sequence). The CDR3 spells CATSKRQGSTGELFF. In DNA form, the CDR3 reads TGTGCCACCAGCAAGAGACAGGGGAGTACCGGGGAGCTGTTTTTT.

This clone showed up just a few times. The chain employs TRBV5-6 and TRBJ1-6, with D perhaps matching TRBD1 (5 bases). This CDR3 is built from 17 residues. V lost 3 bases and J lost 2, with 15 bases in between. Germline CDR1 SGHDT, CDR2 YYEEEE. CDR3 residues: CASSYGAFRTYNSPLHF. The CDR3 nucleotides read TGTGCCAGCAGCTACGGGGCCTTTAGGACCTATAATTCACCCCTCCACTTT.

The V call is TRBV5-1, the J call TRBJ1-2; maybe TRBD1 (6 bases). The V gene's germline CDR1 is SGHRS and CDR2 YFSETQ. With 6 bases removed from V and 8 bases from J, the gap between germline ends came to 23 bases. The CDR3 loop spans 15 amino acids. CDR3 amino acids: CASKDHDRRGYGYTF. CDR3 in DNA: TGCGCCAGCAAGGACCACGACCGCAGGGGCTACGGCTACACCTTC.

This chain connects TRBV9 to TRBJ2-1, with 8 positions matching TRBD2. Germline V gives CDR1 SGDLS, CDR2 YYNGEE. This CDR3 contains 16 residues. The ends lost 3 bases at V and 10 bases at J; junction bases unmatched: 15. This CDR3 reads CASSALSGSGPGEQFF. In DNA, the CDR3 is TGTGCCAGCAGCGCCCTCAGCGGGAGCGGTCCAGGAGAGCAGTTCTTC.

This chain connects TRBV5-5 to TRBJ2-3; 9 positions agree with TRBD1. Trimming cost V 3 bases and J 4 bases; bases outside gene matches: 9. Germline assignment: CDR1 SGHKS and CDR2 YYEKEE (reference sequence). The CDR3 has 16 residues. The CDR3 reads CASSSSSGQGSDTQYF. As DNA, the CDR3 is TGTGCCAGCAGCTCTAGTTCGGGACAGGGATCAGATACGCAGTATTTT.

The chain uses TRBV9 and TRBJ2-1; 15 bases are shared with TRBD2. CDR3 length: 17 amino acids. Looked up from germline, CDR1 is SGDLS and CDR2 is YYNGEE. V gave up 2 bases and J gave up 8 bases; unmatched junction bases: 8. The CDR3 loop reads CASSVGTSGRSYDEQFF. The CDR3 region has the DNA TGTGCCAGCAGCGTCGGGACTAGCGGGAGGTCGTACGATGAGCAGTTCTTC.

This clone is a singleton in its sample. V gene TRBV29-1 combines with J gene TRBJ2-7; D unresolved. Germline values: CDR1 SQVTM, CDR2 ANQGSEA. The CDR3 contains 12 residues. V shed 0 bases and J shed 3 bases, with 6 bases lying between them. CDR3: CSVEDRVYEQYF. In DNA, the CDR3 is TGCAGCGTTGAAGATCGTGTCTACGAGCAGTACTTC.

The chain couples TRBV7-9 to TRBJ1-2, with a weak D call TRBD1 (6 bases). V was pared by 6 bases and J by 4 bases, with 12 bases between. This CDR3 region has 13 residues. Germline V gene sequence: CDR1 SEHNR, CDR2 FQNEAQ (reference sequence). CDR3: CASRPGQIYGYTF. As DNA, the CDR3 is TGTGCCAGCAGACCAGGACAGATCTATGGCTACACCTTC.

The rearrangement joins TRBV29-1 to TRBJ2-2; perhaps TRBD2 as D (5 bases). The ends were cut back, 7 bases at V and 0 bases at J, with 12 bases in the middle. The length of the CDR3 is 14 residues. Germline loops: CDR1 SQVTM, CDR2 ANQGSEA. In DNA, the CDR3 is TGCAGCGCCCCCCGCGGGTCGAACACCGGGGAGCTGTTTTTT. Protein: CSAPRGSNTGELFF.

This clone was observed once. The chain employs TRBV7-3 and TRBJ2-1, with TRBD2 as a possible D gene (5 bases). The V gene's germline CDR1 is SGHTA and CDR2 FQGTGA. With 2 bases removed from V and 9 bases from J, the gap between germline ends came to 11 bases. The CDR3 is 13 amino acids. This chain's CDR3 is CASSLSGSAEQFF. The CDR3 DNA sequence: TGTGCCAGCAGCTTATCGGGGTCCGCTGAGCAGTTCTTC.

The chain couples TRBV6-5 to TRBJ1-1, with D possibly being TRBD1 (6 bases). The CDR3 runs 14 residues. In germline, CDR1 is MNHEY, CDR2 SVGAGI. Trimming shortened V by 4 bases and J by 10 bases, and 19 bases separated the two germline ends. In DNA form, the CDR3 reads TGTGCCAGCAGTTTACATGGGGGGGAAGGGGGAGCTTTCTTT. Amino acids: CASSLHGGEGGAFF.

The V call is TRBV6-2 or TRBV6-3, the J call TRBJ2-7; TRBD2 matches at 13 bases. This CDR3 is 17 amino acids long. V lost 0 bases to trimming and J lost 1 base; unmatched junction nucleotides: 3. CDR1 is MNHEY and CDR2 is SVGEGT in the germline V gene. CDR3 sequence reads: CASSYSKTSGRSYEQYF. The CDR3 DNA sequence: TGTGCCAGCAGTTACTCTAAGACTAGCGGGAGGTCCTACGAGCAGTACTTC.

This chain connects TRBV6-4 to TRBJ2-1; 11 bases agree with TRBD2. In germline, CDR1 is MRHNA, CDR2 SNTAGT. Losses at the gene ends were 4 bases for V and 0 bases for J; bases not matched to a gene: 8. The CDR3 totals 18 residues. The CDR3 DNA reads TGTGCCAGCAGTGTGGAACTAGCGGGAGTTCTCTCCTACAATGAGCAGTTCTTC. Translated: CASSVELAGVLSYNEQFF.

The chain's CDR3 is CASSSTGGISQPQHF. The CDR3 coding sequence is TGCGCCAGCAGCTCTACAGGGGGCATCAGTCAGCCCCAGCATTTT. The V call is TRBV5-1, the J call TRBJ1-5; 9 positions match TRBD1. CDR3 length equals 15 residues. V trimming: 3 bases; J trimming: 6 bases; junction bases outside the gene matches: 7. CDR1 and CDR2 (germline): SGHRS, YFSETQ.

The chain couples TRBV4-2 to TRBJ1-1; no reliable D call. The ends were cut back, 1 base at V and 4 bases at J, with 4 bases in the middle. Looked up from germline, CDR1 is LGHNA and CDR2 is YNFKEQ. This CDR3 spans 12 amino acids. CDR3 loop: CASSQGITEAFF. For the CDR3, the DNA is TGTGCCAGCAGCCAAGGGATCACTGAAGCTTTCTTT.

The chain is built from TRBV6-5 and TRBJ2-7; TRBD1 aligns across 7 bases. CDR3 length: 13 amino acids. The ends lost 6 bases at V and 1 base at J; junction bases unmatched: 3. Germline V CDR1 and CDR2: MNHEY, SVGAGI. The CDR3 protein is CASRSDRSYEQYF. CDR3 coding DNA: TGTGCCAGCAGGTCGGACAGGTCCTACGAGCAGTACTTC.

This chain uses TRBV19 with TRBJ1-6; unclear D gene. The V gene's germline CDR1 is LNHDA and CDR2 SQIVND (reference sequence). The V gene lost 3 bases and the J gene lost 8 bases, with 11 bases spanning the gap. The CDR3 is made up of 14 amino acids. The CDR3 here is CASSIITADSPLHF. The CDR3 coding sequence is TGTGCCAGTAGTATTATAACCGCGGATTCACCCCTCCACTTT.

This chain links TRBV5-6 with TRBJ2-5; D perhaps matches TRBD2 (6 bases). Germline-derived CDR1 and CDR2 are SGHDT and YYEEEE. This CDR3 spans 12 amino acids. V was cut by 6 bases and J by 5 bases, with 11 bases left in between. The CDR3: CASTIAGETQYF. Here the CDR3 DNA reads TGTGCCAGCACCATCGCGGGGGAGACCCAGTACTTC.

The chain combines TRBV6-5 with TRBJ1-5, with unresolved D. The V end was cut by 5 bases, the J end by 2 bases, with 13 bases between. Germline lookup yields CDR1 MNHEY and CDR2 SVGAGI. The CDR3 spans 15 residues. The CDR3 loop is CASSRYPVGNQPQHF. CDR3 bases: TGTGCCAGCAGTCGGTACCCCGTCGGCAATCAGCCCCAGCATTTT.